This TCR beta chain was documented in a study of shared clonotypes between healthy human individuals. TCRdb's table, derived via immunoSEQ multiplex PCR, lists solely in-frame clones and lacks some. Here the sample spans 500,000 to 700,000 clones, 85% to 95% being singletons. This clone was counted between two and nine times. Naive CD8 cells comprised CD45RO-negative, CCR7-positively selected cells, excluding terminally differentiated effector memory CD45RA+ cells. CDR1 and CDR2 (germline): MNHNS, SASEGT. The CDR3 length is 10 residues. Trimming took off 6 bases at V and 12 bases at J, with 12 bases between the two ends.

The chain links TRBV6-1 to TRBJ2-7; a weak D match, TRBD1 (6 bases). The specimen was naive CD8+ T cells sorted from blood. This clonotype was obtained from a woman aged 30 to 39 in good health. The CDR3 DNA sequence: TGTGCCAGCAGGGACAGAAGCCTGTACTTC. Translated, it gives CASRDRSLYF.